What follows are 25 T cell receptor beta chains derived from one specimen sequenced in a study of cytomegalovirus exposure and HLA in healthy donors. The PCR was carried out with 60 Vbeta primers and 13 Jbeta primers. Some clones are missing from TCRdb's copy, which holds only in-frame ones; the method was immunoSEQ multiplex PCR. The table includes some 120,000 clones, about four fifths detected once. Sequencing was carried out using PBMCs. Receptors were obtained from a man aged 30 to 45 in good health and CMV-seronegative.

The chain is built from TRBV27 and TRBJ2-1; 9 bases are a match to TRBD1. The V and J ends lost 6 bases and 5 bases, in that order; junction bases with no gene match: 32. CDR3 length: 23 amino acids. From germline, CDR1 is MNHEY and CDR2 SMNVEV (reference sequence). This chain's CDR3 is CASRENSGTGNIAKQNLDNEQFF. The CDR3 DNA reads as TGTGCCAGCAGGGAGAACTCCGGGACAGGGAATATTGCCAAACAAAACCTAGACAATGAGCAGTTCTTC.

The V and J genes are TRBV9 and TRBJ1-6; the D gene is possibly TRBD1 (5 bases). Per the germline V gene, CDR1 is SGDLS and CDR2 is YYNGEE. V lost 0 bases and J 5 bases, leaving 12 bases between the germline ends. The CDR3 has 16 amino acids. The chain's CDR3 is CASSVGAGPDNSPLHF. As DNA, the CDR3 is TGTGCCAGCAGCGTAGGGGCAGGGCCGGATAATTCACCCCTCCACTTT.

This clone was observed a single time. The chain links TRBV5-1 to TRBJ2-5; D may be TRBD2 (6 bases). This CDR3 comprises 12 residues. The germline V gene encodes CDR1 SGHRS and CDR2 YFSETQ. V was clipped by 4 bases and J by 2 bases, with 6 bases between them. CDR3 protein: CASSSGQETQYF. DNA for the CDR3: TGCGCCAGCAGCAGCGGGCAAGAGACCCAGTACTTC.

The CDR3 spells CAWSTGVNTEAFF. For the CDR3, the DNA is TGTGCCTGGAGTACAGGGGTGAACACTGAAGCTTTCTTT. V and J are TRBV30 and TRBJ1-1, with 7 bases lining up with TRBD1. V shed 2 bases and J 0 bases; nucleotides not matched to a gene: 0. CDR3 size: 13 residues. CDR1 GTSNPN and CDR2 SVGIG come from the germline V gene (reference sequence).

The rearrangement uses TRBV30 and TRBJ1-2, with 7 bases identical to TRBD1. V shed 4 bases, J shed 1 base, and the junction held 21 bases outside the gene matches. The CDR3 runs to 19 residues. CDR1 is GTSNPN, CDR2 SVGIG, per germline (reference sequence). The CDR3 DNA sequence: TGTGCCTGGATGCCGCGACTCTCGGGACAGAGACGGAGTAACTATGGCTACACCTTC. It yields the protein CAWMPRLSGQRRSNYGYTF.

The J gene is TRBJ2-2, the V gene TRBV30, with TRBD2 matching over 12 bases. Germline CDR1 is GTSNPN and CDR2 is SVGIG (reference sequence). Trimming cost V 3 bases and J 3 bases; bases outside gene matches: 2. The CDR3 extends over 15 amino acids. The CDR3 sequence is CAWSLAGGDTGELFF. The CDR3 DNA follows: TGTGCCTGGAGCCTAGCGGGAGGGGACACCGGGGAGCTGTTTTTT.

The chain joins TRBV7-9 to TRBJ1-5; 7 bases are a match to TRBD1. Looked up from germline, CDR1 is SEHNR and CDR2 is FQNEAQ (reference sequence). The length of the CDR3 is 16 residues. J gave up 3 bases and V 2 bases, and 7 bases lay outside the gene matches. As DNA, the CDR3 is TGTGCCAGCAGCTTATCGGGCAGGGGGAACAATCAGCCCCAGCATTTT. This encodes CASSLSGRGNNQPQHF.

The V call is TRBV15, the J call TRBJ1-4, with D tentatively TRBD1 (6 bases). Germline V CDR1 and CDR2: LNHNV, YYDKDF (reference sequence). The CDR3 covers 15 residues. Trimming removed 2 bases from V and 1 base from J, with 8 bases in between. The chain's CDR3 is CATSRPGQTNEKLFF. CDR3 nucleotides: TGTGCCACCAGCAGACCGGGACAAACTAATGAAAAACTGTTTTTT.

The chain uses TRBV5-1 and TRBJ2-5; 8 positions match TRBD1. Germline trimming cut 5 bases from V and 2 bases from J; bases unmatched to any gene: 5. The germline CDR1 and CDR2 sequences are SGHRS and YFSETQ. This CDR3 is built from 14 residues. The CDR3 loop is CASRRTGHQETQYF. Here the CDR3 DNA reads TGCGCCAGCAGGAGGACAGGGCATCAAGAGACCCAGTACTTC.

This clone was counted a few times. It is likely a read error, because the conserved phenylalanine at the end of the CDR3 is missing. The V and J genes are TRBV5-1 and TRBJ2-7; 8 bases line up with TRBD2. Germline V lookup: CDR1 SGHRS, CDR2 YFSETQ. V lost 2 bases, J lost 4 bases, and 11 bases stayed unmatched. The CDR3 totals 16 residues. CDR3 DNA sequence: TGCGCCAGCAGCTTCCCACGGCCCAGCGGGAGTTACGAGCAGTACTTA. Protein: CASSFPRPSGSYEQYL.

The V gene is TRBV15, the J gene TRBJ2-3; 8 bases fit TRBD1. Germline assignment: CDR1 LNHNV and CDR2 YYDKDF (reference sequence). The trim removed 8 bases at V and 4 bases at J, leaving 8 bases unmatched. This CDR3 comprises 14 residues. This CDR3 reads CATVRDRGADTQYF. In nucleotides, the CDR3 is TGTGCCACCGTCCGCGACAGGGGAGCAGATACGCAGTATTTT. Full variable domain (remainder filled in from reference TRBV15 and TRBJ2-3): DAMVIQNPRYQVTQFGKPVTLSCSQTLNHNVMYWYQQKSSQAPKLLFHYYDKDFNNEADTPDNFQSRRPNTSFCFLDIRSPGLGDTAMYLCATVRDRGADTQYFGPGTRLTVL.

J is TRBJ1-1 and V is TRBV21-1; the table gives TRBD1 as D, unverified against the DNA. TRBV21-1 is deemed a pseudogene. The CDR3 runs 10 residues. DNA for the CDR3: TGTGCCAGCAGCACATTGGAAGCTTTCTTT. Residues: CASSTLEAFF.

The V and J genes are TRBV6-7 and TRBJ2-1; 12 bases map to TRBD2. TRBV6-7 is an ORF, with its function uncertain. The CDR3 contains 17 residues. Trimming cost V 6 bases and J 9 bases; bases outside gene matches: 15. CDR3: CASSRPSGRAGRGEQFF. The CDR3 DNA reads TGTGCCAGCAGCCGGCCTAGCGGGAGGGCCGGGCGTGGTGAGCAGTTCTTC.

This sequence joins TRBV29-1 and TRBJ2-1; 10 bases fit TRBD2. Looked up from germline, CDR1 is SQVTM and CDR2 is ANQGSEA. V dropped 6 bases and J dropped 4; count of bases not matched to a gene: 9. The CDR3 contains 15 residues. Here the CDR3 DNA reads TGCAGCGTAGACTCCGGGACTAGCGTTTACAATGAGCAGTTCTTC. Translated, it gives CSVDSGTSVYNEQFF.

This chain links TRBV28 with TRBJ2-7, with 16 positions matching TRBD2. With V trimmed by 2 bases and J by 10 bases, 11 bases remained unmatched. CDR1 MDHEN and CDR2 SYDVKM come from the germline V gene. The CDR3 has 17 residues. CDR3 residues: CASSLPQSGLAGGHQYF. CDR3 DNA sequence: TGTGCCAGCAGTTTACCTCAGTCGGGACTAGCGGGAGGGCACCAGTACTTC.

The CDR3 sequence: CSVLTGMTGELFF. The CDR3 DNA sequence: TGCAGCGTCCTAACAGGGATGACCGGGGAGCTGTTTTTT. The genes are TRBV29-1 and TRBJ2-2; a weak D match, TRBD1 (6 bases). The CDR3 loop spans 13 amino acids. V was cut by 6 bases and J by 5 bases, with 13 bases left in between. Germline V gives CDR1 SQVTM, CDR2 ANQGSEA.

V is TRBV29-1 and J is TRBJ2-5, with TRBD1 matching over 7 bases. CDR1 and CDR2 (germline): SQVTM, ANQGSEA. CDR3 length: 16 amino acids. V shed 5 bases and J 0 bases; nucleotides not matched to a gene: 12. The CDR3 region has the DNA TGCAGCGTTTACATCACCTCCGGGACAGACCAAGAGACCCAGTACTTC. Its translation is CSVYITSGTDQETQYF.

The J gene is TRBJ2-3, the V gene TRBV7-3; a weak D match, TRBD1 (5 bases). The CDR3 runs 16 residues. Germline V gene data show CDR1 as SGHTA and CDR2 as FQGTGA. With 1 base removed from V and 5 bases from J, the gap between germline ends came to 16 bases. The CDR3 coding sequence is TGTGCCAGCAGCTTAATTGGGGCTGAGTCGGGAGATACGCAGTATTTT. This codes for CASSLIGAESGDTQYF. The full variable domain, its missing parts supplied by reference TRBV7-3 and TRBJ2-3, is GAGVSQTPSNKVTEKGKYVELRCDPISGHTALYWYRQSLGQGPEFLIYFQGTGAADDSGLPNDRFFAVRPEGSVSTLKIQRTERGDSAVYLCASSLIGAESGDTQYFGPGTRLTVL.

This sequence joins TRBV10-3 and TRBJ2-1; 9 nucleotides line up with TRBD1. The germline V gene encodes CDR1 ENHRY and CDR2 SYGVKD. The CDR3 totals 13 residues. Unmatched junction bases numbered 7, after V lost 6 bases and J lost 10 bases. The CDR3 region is CAISRTGEGEQFF. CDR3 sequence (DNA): TGTGCCATCAGCAGGACAGGGGAGGGGGAGCAGTTCTTC.

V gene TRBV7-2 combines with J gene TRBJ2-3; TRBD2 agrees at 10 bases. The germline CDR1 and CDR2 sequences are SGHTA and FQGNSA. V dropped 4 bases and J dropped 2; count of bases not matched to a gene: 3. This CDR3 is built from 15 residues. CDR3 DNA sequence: TGTGCCAGCAGCTCAGCGGGAGGGGTCACAGATACGCAGTATTTT. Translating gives CASSSAGGVTDTQYF.

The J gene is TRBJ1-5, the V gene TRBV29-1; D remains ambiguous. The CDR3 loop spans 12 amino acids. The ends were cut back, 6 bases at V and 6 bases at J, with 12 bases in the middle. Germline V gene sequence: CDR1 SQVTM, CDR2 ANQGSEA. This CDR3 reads CSVWDSGQPQHF. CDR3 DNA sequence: TGCAGCGTGTGGGATAGCGGTCAGCCCCAGCATTTT.

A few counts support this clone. The CDR3 nucleotides read TGCGCCAGCAGGCGGGGCACAGATACGCAGTATTTT. Protein sequence: CASRRGTDTQYF. The chain uses TRBV5-1 and TRBJ2-3; the D gene is possibly TRBD2 (5 bases). Trimming cost V 5 bases and J 1 base, with 5 bases left between them. Germline V gene sequence: CDR1 SGHRS, CDR2 YFSETQ. The CDR3 spans 12 residues.

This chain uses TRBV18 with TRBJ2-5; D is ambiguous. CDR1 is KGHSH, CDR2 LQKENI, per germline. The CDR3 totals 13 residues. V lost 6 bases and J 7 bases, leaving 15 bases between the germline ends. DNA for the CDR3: TGTGCCAGCTCCACTCTAGTATCCGGGACCCAGTACTTC. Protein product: CASSTLVSGTQYF.

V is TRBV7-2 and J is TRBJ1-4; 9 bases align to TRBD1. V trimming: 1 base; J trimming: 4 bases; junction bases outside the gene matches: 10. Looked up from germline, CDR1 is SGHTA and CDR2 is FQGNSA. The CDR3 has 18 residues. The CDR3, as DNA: TGTGCCAGCAGCTTAGTGGGGACAGGGCGTGGGATTAATGAAAAACTGTTTTTT. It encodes CASSLVGTGRGINEKLFF.

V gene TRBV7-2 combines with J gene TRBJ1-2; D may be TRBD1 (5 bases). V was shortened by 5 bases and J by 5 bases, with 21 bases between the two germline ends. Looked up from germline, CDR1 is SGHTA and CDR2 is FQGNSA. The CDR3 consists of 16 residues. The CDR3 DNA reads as TGTGCCAGCAGCCACACCCGTTCGACAGCTGGGTATGGCTACACCTTC. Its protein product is CASSHTRSTAGYGYTF.